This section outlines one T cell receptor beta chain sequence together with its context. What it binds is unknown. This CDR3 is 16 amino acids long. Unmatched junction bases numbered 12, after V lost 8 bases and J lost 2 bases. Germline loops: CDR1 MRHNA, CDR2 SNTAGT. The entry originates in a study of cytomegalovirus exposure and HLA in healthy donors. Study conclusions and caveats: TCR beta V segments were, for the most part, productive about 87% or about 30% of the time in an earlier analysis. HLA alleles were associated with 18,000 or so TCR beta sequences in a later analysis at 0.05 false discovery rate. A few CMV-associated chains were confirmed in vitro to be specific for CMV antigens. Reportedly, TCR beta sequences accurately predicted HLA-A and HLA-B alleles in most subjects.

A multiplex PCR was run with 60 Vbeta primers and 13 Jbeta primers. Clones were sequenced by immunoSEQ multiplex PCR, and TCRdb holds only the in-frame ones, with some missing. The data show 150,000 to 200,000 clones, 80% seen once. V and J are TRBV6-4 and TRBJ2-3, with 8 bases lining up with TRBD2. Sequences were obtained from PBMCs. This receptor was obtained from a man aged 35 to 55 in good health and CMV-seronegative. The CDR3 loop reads CASAQKKRGITDTQYF. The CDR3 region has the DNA TGTGCCAGCGCCCAAAAAAAGCGGGGGATCACAGATACGCAGTATTTT.